The 4 T cell receptor beta chains given below trace back to one sample, sequenced in a study of cytomegalovirus exposure and HLA in healthy donors (dated by TCRdb to 2017 to 2019). Library preparation was by the immunoSEQ multiplex PCR assay. A mixture of 60 forward primers for TCR Vbeta segments and 13 reverse primers for TCR Jbeta segments was used in the multiplex PCR. TCRdb took over this immuneACCESS table, retaining in-frame rearrangements with V and J assigned. Such tables are incomplete; in checked studies, under half of the missing clones stem from an unresolved V gene, and the remainder is unexplained. A total of under 250,000 clones appear in this sample, approximately 78% of them only once. Over 3.5% of the sample belongs to the ten largest clones. The specimen was PBMCs. The receptor set was obtained from a male donor in good health and CMV-seronegative.

The genes are TRBV11-2 and TRBJ2-7; D might be TRBD1 (6 bases). The CDR3 is 13 residues long. The germline CDR1 and CDR2 sequences are SGHAT and FQNNGV. Trimming removed 5 bases from V and 3 bases from J, with 11 bases in between. The CDR3 region is CASSLPDSYEQYF. The CDR3 DNA follows: TGTGCCAGCAGCCTCCCGGACAGCTACGAGCAGTACTTC.

The genes are TRBV5-6 and TRBJ2-7; TRBD2 is a possible D gene (6 bases). CDR1 is SGHDT and CDR2 is YYEEEE in the germline V gene. This CDR3 is built from 14 residues. The V end was cut by 1 base, the J end by 5 bases, with 13 bases between. The CDR3 DNA follows: TGTGCCAGCAGCTTGCGGCGGGGTCTCGACGAGCAGTACTTC. Its protein is CASSLRRGLDEQYF. Full variable domain (remainder filled in from reference TRBV5-6 and TRBJ2-7): DAGVTQSPTHLIKTRGQQVTLRCSPKSGHDTVSWYQQALGQGPQFIFQYYEEEERQRGNFPDRFSGHQFPNYSSELNVNALLLGDSALYLCASSLRRGLDEQYFGPGTRLTVT.

The V and J genes are TRBV11-2 and TRBJ1-4; D gene ambiguous. This CDR3 has 13 amino acids. Germline-derived CDR1 and CDR2 are SGHAT and FQNNGV. The V end lost 5 bases, the J end lost 7 bases, and 11 bases lay between the germline ends. The CDR3 spells CASSPTNLEKLFF. In nucleotides, the CDR3 is TGTGCCAGCAGCCCAACTAACCTTGAAAAACTGTTTTTT.

This sequence joins TRBV28 and TRBJ2-7, with 8 bases that match TRBD1. This CDR3 has 15 residues. Trimming cost V 5 bases and J 0 bases; bases outside gene matches: 6. Germline CDR1 is MDHEN and CDR2 is SYDVKM. In DNA, the CDR3 is TGTGCCAGCAGTCCTGGACAGGGCCTCTCCTACGAGCAGTACTTC. Its translation: CASSPGQGLSYEQYF.